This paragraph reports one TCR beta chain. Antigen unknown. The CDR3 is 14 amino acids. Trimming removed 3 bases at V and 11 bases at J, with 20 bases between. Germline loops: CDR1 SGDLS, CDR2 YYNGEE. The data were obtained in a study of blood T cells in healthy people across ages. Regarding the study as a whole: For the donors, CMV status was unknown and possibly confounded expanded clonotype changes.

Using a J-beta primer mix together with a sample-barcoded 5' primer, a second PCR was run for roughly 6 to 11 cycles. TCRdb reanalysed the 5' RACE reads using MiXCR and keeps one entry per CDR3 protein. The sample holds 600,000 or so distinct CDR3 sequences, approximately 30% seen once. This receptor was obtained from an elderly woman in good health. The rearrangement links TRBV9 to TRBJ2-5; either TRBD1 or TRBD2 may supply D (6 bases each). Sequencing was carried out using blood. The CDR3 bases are TGTGCCAGCAGCGACGGGGGCACCTACAATGAGCAGTACTTC. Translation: CASSDGGTYNEQYF.